Following are 30 T cell receptor beta chains from one sample sequenced in a study of blood T cell repertoires in COVID-19. Some clones are missing from TCRdb's copy, which holds only in-frame ones; the method was immunoSEQ multiplex PCR. This table has around 250,000 clones, approximately 82% appearing once. Sequenced: PBMCs or T cells enriched from blood (not recorded which). Receptors originate from a middle-aged man who had recovered from COVID-19.

In this sample, this clone turned up a few times. The gene calls are TRBV30 and TRBJ1-4; possible D gene TRBD1, 6 bases. Looked up from germline, CDR1 is GTSNPN and CDR2 is SVGIG (reference sequence). The CDR3 loop spans 12 amino acids. Trimming removed 1 base from V and 8 bases from J, with 8 bases in between. The CDR3: CAWSGTGEKLFF. The CDR3 DNA follows: TGTGCCTGGAGTGGAACAGGGGAAAAACTGTTTTTT.

Concerning this clone itself: In the same sample, other DNA sequences code for this CDR3. The chain has TRBV5-1 and TRBJ2-7; 10 bases align to TRBD1. The CDR3 extends over 14 amino acids. The junction had 2 bases not matched to a gene; V was cut back by 0 bases and J by 5 bases. Germline CDR1 reads SGHRS; CDR2 reads YFSETQ. CDR3 nucleotide sequence: TGCGCCAGCAGCTTGGGACAGGGGGCCAACGAGCAGTACTTC. Translation: CASSLGQGANEQYF.

V and J are TRBV18 and TRBJ1-5; D gene unclear. V shed 2 bases and J shed 9 bases, with 14 bases lying between them. The CDR3 spans 14 residues. Germline V gives CDR1 KGHSH, CDR2 LQKENI. CDR3: CASSPSGARVPQHF. CDR3 bases: TGTGCCAGCTCACCATCGGGAGCCAGAGTGCCCCAGCATTTT.

This clone was detected once. This chain uses TRBV7-9 with TRBJ2-7; the D is unclear. This CDR3 is 14 amino acids long. V lost 0 bases to trimming and J lost 6 bases, with 12 bases between them. From germline, CDR1 is SEHNR and CDR2 FQNEAQ (reference sequence). As DNA, the CDR3 is TGTGCCAGCAGCTTAGCCGGAGCTAGGATCGAGCAGTACTTC. Its protein is CASSLAGARIEQYF.

V and J are TRBV21-1 and TRBJ1-1. TRBV21-1 is labeled a pseudogene. There are 14 residues in the CDR3. This chain's CDR3 is CASSRRHTNTEAFF. The CDR3 coding sequence is TGTGCCAGCAGCCGGAGGCACACGAACACTGAAGCTTTCTTT.

The V and J genes are TRBV4-1 and TRBJ2-6; D perhaps matches TRBD1 (6 bases). Looked up from germline, CDR1 is MGHRA and CDR2 is YSYEKL. CDR3 length: 17 amino acids. The V and J ends lost 4 bases and 1 base respectively, with 14 bases between them. The CDR3 spells CASSPDRRESGANVLTF. The CDR3 DNA reads as TGCGCCAGCAGCCCGGACAGAAGAGAGTCTGGGGCCAACGTCCTGACTTTC.

The sample holds one count of this clone. V and J are TRBV28 and TRBJ1-6; D uncertain. V lost 3 bases and J 8 bases, leaving 14 bases between the germline ends. Germline CDR1 and CDR2: MDHEN and SYDVKM. The CDR3 has 15 amino acids. The CDR3 here is CASSFFQAAHSPLHF. CDR3 DNA sequence: TGTGCCAGCAGTTTTTTTCAGGCCGCGCATTCACCCCTCCACTTT. Full variable domain (missing parts from reference TRBV28 and TRBJ1-6): DVKVTQSSRYLVKRTGEKVFLECVQDMDHENMFWYRQDPGLGLRLIYFSYDVKMKEKGDIPEGYSVSREKKERFSLILESASTNQTSMYLCASSFFQAAHSPLHFGNGTRLTVT.

The chain carries TRBV7-9 and TRBJ2-1; D may be TRBD1 (7 bases). Per germline, CDR1 SEHNR and CDR2 FQNEAQ (reference sequence). The CDR3 has 12 amino acids. V dropped 4 bases and J dropped 9 bases, with 10 bases sitting between them. The CDR3 DNA sequence: TGTGCCAGCAGCTCCCAGGGGGGTGAGCAGTTCTTC. Its protein product is CASSSQGGEQFF.

For this clone: The DNA is left out, because the CDR3 cannot be placed on it with certainty; the CDR3 is given as TCRdb lists it. The rearrangement links TRBV6-2 or TRBV6-3 to TRBJ1-5; the table's D call, TRBD1, has no DNA check behind it. Germline values: CDR1 MNHEY, CDR2 SVGEGT. The CDR3 length is 12 residues, termini included. The CDR3 loop reads CASSWGQGSLDF.

This sequence joins TRBV6-2 or TRBV6-3 and TRBJ1-1; D not resolved. This CDR3 is 14 amino acids long. Germline V CDR1 and CDR2: MNHEY, SVGEGT. V lost 2 bases and J 2 bases, leaving 9 bases between the germline ends. The CDR3 region is CASSYGQFNTEAFF. CDR3 bases: TGTGCCAGCAGTTACGGCCAGTTCAACACTGAAGCTTTCTTT.

This clone was seen a few times. This chain uses TRBV5-1 with TRBJ2-3; 9 nucleotides align to TRBD1. CDR1 is SGHRS and CDR2 is YFSETQ in the germline V gene. The CDR3 contains 16 residues. V gave up 4 bases and J gave up 2 bases; unmatched junction bases: 8. The CDR3 DNA reads TGCGCCAGCAGCCCGCCCCGGGACAGGGCCACAGATACGCAGTATTTT. It yields the protein CASSPPRDRATDTQYF.

The chain has TRBV5-5 and TRBJ2-7; D is perhaps TRBD1 (6 bases). V lost 4 bases and J lost 5, with 16 bases in between. Looked up from germline, CDR1 is SGHKS and CDR2 is YYEKEE (reference sequence). The CDR3 sequence is 14 residues long. The CDR3 loop reads CASSLQGIFDEQYF. The CDR3 DNA reads TGTGCCAGCAGCCTCCAGGGGATTTTTGACGAGCAGTACTTC.

The chain is built from TRBV13 and TRBJ2-7; no definite D call. Germline V CDR1 and CDR2: PRHDT, FYEKMQ (reference sequence). Trimming removed 0 bases at V and 0 bases at J, with 12 bases between. This CDR3 is built from 16 residues. CDR3: CASSLGSLADSYEQYF. The CDR3 DNA follows: TGTGCCAGCAGCTTAGGGTCATTGGCAGACTCCTACGAGCAGTACTTC.

The chain joins TRBV18 to TRBJ1-6, with 9 bases matching TRBD1. Germline CDR1 KGHSH, CDR2 LQKENI. Unmatched junction bases numbered 2, after V lost 0 bases and J lost 8 bases. The CDR3 consists of 15 residues. CDR3 DNA: TGTGCCAGCTCACCACCGGGACAGGGTCATTCACCCCTCCACTTT. Translated: CASSPPGQGHSPLHF.

CDR3 DNA: TGCGCCAGCAGCTTGGCTTATGGACAGGGGCTGAACTATGGCTACACCTTC. Protein product: CASSLAYGQGLNYGYTF. The rearrangement joins TRBV5-1 to TRBJ1-2, with TRBD1 matching over 9 bases. The junction had 8 bases not matched to a gene; V was cut back by 0 bases and J by 2 bases. Germline CDR1 and CDR2: SGHRS and YFSETQ. The CDR3 covers 17 residues. The complete variable domain, with remaining parts taken from reference TRBV5-1 and TRBJ1-2, reads KAGVTQTPRYLIKTRGQQVTLSCSPISGHRSVSWYQQTPGQGLQFLFEYFSETQRNKGNFPGRFSGRQFSNSRSEMNVSTLELGDSALYLCASSLAYGQGLNYGYTFGSGTRLTVV.

This chain joins TRBV9 and TRBJ2-2; TRBD2 is a possible D gene (6 bases). The germline gives CDR1 SGDLS, CDR2 YYNGEE. V lost 4 bases and J 6 bases, leaving 19 bases between the germline ends. There are 16 residues in the CDR3. The CDR3 loop reads CASSPIRLSGAGELFF. The CDR3 DNA reads TGTGCCAGCAGCCCGATCAGGCTATCGGGGGCCGGGGAGCTGTTTTTT.

The CDR3: CASSPGTSGGSSYNEQFF. The CDR3 DNA is TGTGCCAGCAGTCCCGGGACTAGCGGAGGAAGCTCCTACAATGAGCAGTTCTTC. The chain employs TRBV6-4 and TRBJ2-1, with 11 bases identical to TRBD2. CDR3 length: 18 amino acids. The V and J ends lost 5 bases and 0 bases, in that order; junction bases with no gene match: 9. Germline V gene lookup returns CDR1 MRHNA and CDR2 SNTAGT.

The genes are TRBV5-5 and TRBJ1-1, with D perhaps TRBD1 (5 bases). V gave up 3 bases and J gave up 5 bases, with 17 bases separating them. The V gene's germline CDR1 is SGHKS and CDR2 YYEKEE (reference sequence). The CDR3 is 15 residues long. CDR3: CASSSLKGEGTEAFF. DNA of the CDR3: TGTGCCAGCAGCTCCTTGAAAGGGGAGGGGACTGAAGCTTTCTTT.

This clone was seen more than once but under ten times. The chain links TRBV2 to TRBJ2-2; possible D gene TRBD2, 6 bases. Germline loops: CDR1 SNHLY, CDR2 FYNNEI. The CDR3 loop spans 15 amino acids. The V end was cut by 3 bases, the J end by 6 bases, with 14 bases between. The CDR3 DNA reads as TGTGCCAGCAGTGATCAGCGGGTGGCCCCCGGGGAGCTGTTTTTT. This encodes CASSDQRVAPGELFF.

This clone appeared a few times. The chain employs TRBV18 and TRBJ1-1; a possible D gene is TRBD1 (5 bases). Between the trimmed V and J ends, which lost 2 bases and 1 base, there was a span of 14 bases. This CDR3 contains 16 residues. Germline V gene sequence: CDR1 KGHSH, CDR2 LQKENI. CDR3 protein: CASSPGWGVRNTEAFF. CDR3 sequence (DNA): TGTGCCAGCTCACCAGGTTGGGGGGTACGGAACACTGAAGCTTTCTTT. The full variable domain, in which reference TRBV18 and TRBJ1-1 provide the parts outside the CDR3, is NAGVMQNPRHLVRRRGQEARLRCSPMKGHSHVYWYRQLPEEGLKFMVYLQKENIIDESGMPKERFSAEFPKEGPSILRIQQVVRGDSAAYFCASSPGWGVRNTEAFFGQGTRLTVV.

V is TRBV28 and J is TRBJ2-1, with a weak D call TRBD2 (5 bases). Trimming left V 6 bases short and J 0 bases short, with 12 bases between. The CDR3 runs 15 residues. Germline values: CDR1 MDHEN, CDR2 SYDVKM. DNA for the CDR3: TGTGCCAGCAGCCGCCCAGGAGGCTCCTACAATGAGCAGTTCTTC. It translates to CASSRPGGSYNEQFF.

The V gene is TRBV7-2, the J gene TRBJ2-3, with D unresolved. The CDR3 covers 13 residues. Germline loops: CDR1 SGHTA, CDR2 FQGNSA. Trimming took off 0 bases at V and 6 bases at J, with 7 bases between the two ends. In DNA, the CDR3 is TGTGCCAGCAGCTTAGCGCGGTACGATACGCAGTATTTT. Translating gives CASSLARYDTQYF.

V and J are TRBV5-1 and TRBJ2-5, with 8 bases identical to TRBD2. The CDR3 extends over 17 amino acids. Trimming removed 3 bases from V and 1 base from J; junction bases left unmatched: 11. Germline CDR1 SGHRS, CDR2 YFSETQ. The CDR3 region has the DNA TGCGCCAGCAGCTCAAGGTGGTCGGGGGGGGGCCAAGAGACCCAGTACTTC. Protein: CASSSRWSGGGQETQYF.

The J gene is TRBJ2-3, the V gene TRBV7-6; D call uncertain. V shed 2 bases and J shed 6 bases, with 9 bases lying between them. From germline, CDR1 is SGHVS and CDR2 FNYEAQ. The CDR3 totals 13 residues. The CDR3 DNA reads TGTGCCAGCAGCTTAATGTCCTCGGATACGCAGTATTTT. Translated, it gives CASSLMSSDTQYF.

The chain joins TRBV28 to TRBJ1-1, with D hard to call. CDR1 and CDR2 from the germline V gene are MDHEN and SYDVKM. CDR3 length: 14 amino acids. V was clipped by 5 bases and J by 4 bases, with 14 bases between them. CDR3 DNA sequence: TGTGCCAGCAGTGGGAGGGAGAGGAGCACTGAAGCTTTCTTT. Protein sequence: CASSGRERSTEAFF. The whole variable domain, filled in from reference TRBV28 and TRBJ1-1, reads DVKVTQSSRYLVKRTGEKVFLECVQDMDHENMFWYRQDPGLGLRLIYFSYDVKMKEKGDIPEGYSVSREKKERFSLILESASTNQTSMYLCASSGRERSTEAFFGQGTRLTVV.

The CDR3 sequence is CASQGTSGAYEQYF. The CDR3 DNA sequence: TGTGCCAGCCAGGGGACTAGCGGAGCCTACGAGCAGTACTTC. V and J are TRBV6-5 and TRBJ2-7; 11 positions match TRBD2. This CDR3 has 14 residues. CDR1 is MNHEY and CDR2 is SVGAGI in the germline V gene. V dropped 8 bases and J dropped 2; count of bases not matched to a gene: 5.

The rearrangement uses TRBV27 and TRBJ2-3, with 7 bases that match TRBD1. The V and J ends lost 3 bases and 4 bases, in that order; junction bases with no gene match: 7. Germline-derived CDR1 and CDR2 are MNHEY and SMNVEV (reference sequence). The CDR3 totals 15 residues. The CDR3 region is CASSFWKGAPDTQYF. The CDR3 bases are TGTGCCAGCAGTTTTTGGAAGGGGGCCCCAGATACGCAGTATTTT.

The V call is TRBV3-1 (or the pseudogene TRBV3-2), the J call TRBJ2-2; possibly TRBD2 for D (6 bases). Germline V gene data show CDR1 as LGHDT and CDR2 as YNNKEL (reference sequence). Between the trimmed V and J ends, which lost 6 bases and 0 bases, there was a span of 11 bases. This CDR3 region has 15 residues. In DNA, the CDR3 is TGTGCCAGCAGTTTCTGGGGGGCGAACACCGGGGAGCTGTTTTTT. Its translation: CASSFWGANTGELFF.

This clone was observed a single time. The chain employs TRBV7-3 and TRBJ2-5, with TRBD2 as a possible D gene (5 bases). This CDR3 has 14 amino acids. V shed 0 bases and J shed 4 bases, with 9 bases lying between them. The germline gives CDR1 SGHTA, CDR2 FQGTGA. In DNA, the CDR3 is TGTGCCAGCAGCTTAACCGGGGTCGGAGAGACCCAGTACTTC. Translating gives CASSLTGVGETQYF. Together with reference TRBV7-3 and TRBJ2-5, the CDR3 gives the full variable domain: GAGVSQTPSNKVTEKGKYVELRCDPISGHTALYWYRQSLGQGPEFLIYFQGTGAADDSGLPNDRFFAVRPEGSVSTLKIQRTERGDSAVYLCASSLTGVGETQYFGPGTRLLVL.

The chain joins TRBV18 to TRBJ1-1; D is uncertain. The V gene's germline CDR1 is KGHSH and CDR2 LQKENI. The CDR3 sequence is 15 residues long. The V and J ends lost 3 bases and 3 bases respectively, with 14 bases between them. The CDR3 region is CASSPGPARDTEAFF. The CDR3 DNA reads TGTGCCAGCTCACCCGGTCCGGCGAGGGACACTGAAGCTTTCTTT.